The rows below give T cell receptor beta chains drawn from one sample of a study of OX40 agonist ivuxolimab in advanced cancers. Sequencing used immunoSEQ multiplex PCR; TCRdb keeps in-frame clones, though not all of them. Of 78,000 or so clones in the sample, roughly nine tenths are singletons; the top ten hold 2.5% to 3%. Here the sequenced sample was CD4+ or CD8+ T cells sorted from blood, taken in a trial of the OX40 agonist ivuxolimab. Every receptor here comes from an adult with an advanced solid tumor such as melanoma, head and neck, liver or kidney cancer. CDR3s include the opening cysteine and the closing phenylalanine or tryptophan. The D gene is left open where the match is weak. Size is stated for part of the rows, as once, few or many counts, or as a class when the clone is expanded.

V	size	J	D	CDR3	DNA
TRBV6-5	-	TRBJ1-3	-	CASSPKGGFRNTIYF	TGTGCCAGCAGCCCCAAGGGAGGGTTCAGAAACACCATATATTTT
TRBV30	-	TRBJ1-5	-	CAWSVHGSNQPQHF	TGTGCCTGGAGTGTACATGGTAGCAATCAGCCCCAGCATTTT
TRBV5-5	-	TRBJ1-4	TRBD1	CASSFLGQEITTNEKLFF	TGTGCCAGCAGCTTCTTGGGACAGGAGATTACAACTAATGAAAAACTGTTTTTT
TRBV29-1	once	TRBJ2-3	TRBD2	CSVEWTSGFSTDTQYF	TGCAGCGTTGAGTGGACTAGCGGTTTTAGCACAGATACGCAGTATTTT
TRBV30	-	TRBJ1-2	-	CACTSMGSNYGYTF	TGTGCCTGTACCTCCATGGGCAGTAACTATGGCTACACCTTC
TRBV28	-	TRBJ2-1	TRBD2	CASGLAGGGNEQFF	TGTGCCAGCGGTCTAGCGGGAGGGGGGAATGAGCAGTTCTTC
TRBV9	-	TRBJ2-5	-	CASSETGIQETQYF	TGTGCCAGCAGCGAGACAGGCATCCAAGAGACCCAGTACTTC
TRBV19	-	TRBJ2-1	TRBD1	CASSPRTGGIVGEQFF	TGTGCCAGTAGTCCTAGGACAGGGGGCATAGTTGGTGAGCAGTTCTTC
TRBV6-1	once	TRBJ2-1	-	CASRRGNEQFF	TGTGCCAGCAGGAGGGGGAATGAGCAGTTCTTC
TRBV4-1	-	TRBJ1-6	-	CASSPPPTGLNSPLHF	TGCGCCAGCAGCCCCCCCCCTACAGGCCTTAATTCACCCCTCCACTTT
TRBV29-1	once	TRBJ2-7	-	CSVDRGRGPSYEQYF	TGCAGCGTTGATCGGGGCAGGGGCCCTTCCTACGAGCAGTACTTC
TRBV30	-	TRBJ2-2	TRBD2	CARGDPGSGELFF	TGTGCCCGGGGGGATCCTGGGAGCGGGGAGCTGTTTTTT
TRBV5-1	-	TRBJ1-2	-	CASSLDVGYGYTF	TGCGCCAGCAGCTTGGATGTAGGGTATGGCTACACCTTC
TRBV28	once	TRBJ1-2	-	CASSGDTHYGYTF	TGTGCCAGTTCAGGGGACACCCACTATGGCTACACCTTC